This TCR beta chain stems from a study of blood T cell repertoires in COVID-19. Across the study: Acute and convalescent COVID-19 samples came from the United States, Italy and Spain.

This clone was seen once. Per the authors' pipeline: Estimates of nucleated cell counts were drawn from the amplification of reference gene primers. Assay: immunoSEQ multiplex PCR; the TCRdb copy retains only in-frame clones and omits some. That table is the source of V, J and clone size, and D and trimming were worked out from the DNA. The repertoire holds some 270,000 clones, with around 86% as singletons. The CDR3 loop spans 15 amino acids. The germline gives CDR1 SGHVS, CDR2 FNYEAQ. The V gene end was trimmed by 5 bases and the J gene end by 0 bases; junction bases not matched to a gene: 3. The material sequenced was PBMCs or T cells enriched from blood (not recorded which). This TCR was recovered from a woman aged 40 to 50 who had recovered from COVID-19. The chain links TRBV7-6 to TRBJ2-2; 7 bases match TRBD1. The CDR3 protein is CASSRDSPNTGELFF. The CDR3 DNA follows: TGTGCCAGCAGCCGGGACAGTCCGAACACCGGGGAGCTGTTTTTT. The variable domain in full, completed from reference TRBV7-6 and TRBJ2-2, reads GAGVSQSPRYKVTKRGQDVALRCDPISGHVSLYWYRQALGQGPEFLTYFNYEAQQDKSGLPNDRFSAERPEGSISTLTIQRTEQRDSAMYRCASSRDSPNTGELFFGEGSRLTVL.